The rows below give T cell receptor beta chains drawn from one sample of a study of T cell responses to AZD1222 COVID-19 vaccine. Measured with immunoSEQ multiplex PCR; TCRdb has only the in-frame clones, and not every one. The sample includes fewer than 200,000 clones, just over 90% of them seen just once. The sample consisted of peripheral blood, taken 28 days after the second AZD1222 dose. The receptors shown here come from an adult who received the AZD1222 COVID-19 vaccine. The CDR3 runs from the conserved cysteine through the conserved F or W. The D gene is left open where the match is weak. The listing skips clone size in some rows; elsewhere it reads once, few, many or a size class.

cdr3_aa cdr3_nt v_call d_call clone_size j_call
CASSFGTGDTEAFF TGTGCCAGCAGCTTTGGGACAGGGGACACTGAAGCTTTCTTT TRBV5-6 TRBD1 . TRBJ1-1
CATLTSGYLGELFF TGTGCCACCTTGACTAGCGGATATCTCGGGGAGCTGTTTTTT TRBV6-5 TRBD2 . TRBJ2-2
CASSVQLVDEQFF TGTGCCAGCAGCGTGCAACTAGTGGATGAGCAGTTCTTC TRBV5-8 . . TRBJ2-1
CASSPDRYLETQYF TGTGCCAGCAGCCCGGACAGGTACCTAGAGACCCAGTACTTC TRBV6-5 TRBD1 . TRBJ2-5
CASSYEGRPSYNEQFF TGTGCCAGCAGTTACGAGGGACGCCCCTCCTACAATGAGCAGTTCTTC TRBV6-2/TRBV6-3 . . TRBJ2-1
CASRGARGAGNTEAFF TGTGCCAGCAGAGGCGCAAGGGGCGCGGGAAACACTGAAGCTTTCTTT TRBV28 . . TRBJ1-1
CASSNAGSGETQYF TGTGCCAGCAGCAACGCGGGGTCGGGAGAGACCCAGTACTTC TRBV7-3 . few TRBJ2-5
CASSYSEDYGYTF TGTGCCAGCAGTTACTCGGAAGACTATGGCTACACCTTC TRBV6-2/TRBV6-3 . . TRBJ1-2
CASSSARTGSYEQYF TGTGCCAGCAGCTCCGCCCGGACAGGGTCCTACGAGCAGTACTTC TRBV13 TRBD1 . TRBJ2-7
CAISESRAVNTEAFF TGTGCCATCAGTGAGTCGAGGGCGGTGAACACTGAAGCTTTCTTT TRBV10-3 . . TRBJ1-1
CASSLTTGGSYEQYF TGCGCCAGCAGCTTGACGACAGGGGGAAGCTACGAGCAGTACTTC TRBV5-1 TRBD1 . TRBJ2-7
CASSLGSGGAGETQYF TGTGCCAGCAGCTTAGGTAGCGGGGGGGCGGGAGAGACCCAGTACTTC TRBV5-4 TRBD2 once TRBJ2-5
CASSTSLAGSSYNEQFF TGTGCCAGCAGCACATCACTAGCGGGGAGCTCCTACAATGAGCAGTTCTTC TRBV7-9 TRBD2 . TRBJ2-1
CASIVDRGSYEQYF TGTGCCAGCATAGTGGACAGGGGCTCCTACGAGCAGTACTTC TRBV6-5 TRBD1 . TRBJ2-7
CASSYGQGAILHQPQHF TGTGCCAGCAGTTATGGACAGGGGGCGATTCTTCATCAGCCCCAGCATTTT TRBV28 TRBD1 . TRBJ1-5
CASSSREGYEQYF TGTGCCAGTAGTTCCCGGGAGGGGTACGAGCAGTACTTC TRBV19 TRBD2 . TRBJ2-7
CATSREGGQPQHF TGTGCCACCAGCAGAGAAGGGGGTCAGCCCCAGCATTTT TRBV15 . . TRBJ1-5
CASSQDLQDLMEAFF TGTGCCAGCAGCCAAGATCTCCAGGACTTGATGGAAGCTTTCTTT TRBV3-1/TRBV3-2 . . TRBJ1-1
CASSFYRGGITAFF TGTGCCAGCAGTTTCTACAGGGGAGGTATTACGGCTTTCTTT TRBV27 TRBD1 . TRBJ1-1
CAISEPDRRTSAYEQYF TGTGCCATCAGTGAGCCGGATCGCAGGACATCCGCCTACGAGCAGTACTTC TRBV10-3 . . TRBJ2-7
CASSPPRTEGYEQYF TGTGCCAGCTCACCACCGAGGACAGAGGGCTACGAGCAGTACTTC TRBV18 . . TRBJ2-7
CATSDNSRGHPFYEQYF TGTGCCACCAGTGATAACAGTAGGGGACACCCATTCTACGAGCAGTACTTC TRBV24-1 . . TRBJ2-7
CATSRALGNTIYF TGTGCCACCAGTAGAGCTCTCGGAAACACCATATATTTT TRBV15 . . TRBJ1-3